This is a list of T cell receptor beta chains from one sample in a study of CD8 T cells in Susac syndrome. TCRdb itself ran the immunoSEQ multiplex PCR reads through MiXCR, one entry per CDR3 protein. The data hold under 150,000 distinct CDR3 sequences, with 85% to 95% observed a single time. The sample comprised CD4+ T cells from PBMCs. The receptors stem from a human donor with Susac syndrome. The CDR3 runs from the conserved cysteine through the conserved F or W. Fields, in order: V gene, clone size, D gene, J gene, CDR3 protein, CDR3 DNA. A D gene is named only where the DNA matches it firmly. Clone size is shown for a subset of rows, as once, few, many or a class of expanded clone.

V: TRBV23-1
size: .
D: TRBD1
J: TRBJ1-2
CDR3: CASSHRTGPNYGYTF
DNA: TGCGCCAGCAGTCATAGGACAGGGCCTAACTATGGCTACACCTTC

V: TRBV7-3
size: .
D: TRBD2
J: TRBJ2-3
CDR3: CASSFGLAGSTDTQYF
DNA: TGTGCCAGCAGCTTCGGACTAGCGGGTAGCACAGATACGCAGTATTTT

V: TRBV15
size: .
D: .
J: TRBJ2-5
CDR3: CATSRDAPGPQYF
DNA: TGTGCCACCAGCAGAGACGCGCCGGGCCCCCAGTACTTC

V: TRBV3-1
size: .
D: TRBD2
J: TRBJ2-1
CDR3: CASSRRSGTSGGSSYNEQFF
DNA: TGTGCCAGCAGCCGAAGGTCCGGCACTAGCGGGGGAAGCTCCTACAATGAGCAGTTCTTC

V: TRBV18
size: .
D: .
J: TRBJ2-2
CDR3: CASSSSADTGELFF
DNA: TGTGCCAGCTCCAGCTCAGCAGATACCGGGGAGCTGTTTTTT

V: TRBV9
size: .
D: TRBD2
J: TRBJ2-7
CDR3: CASSSGGSYEQYF
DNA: TGTGCCAGCTCTAGCGGGGGTTCCTACGAGCAGTACTTC

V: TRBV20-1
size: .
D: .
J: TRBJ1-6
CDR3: CSAGGIGSPLHF
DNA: TGCAGTGCGGGGGGGATTGGTTCACCCCTCCACTTT

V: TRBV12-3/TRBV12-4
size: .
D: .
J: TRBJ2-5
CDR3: CASSTPSRPGTQYF
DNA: TGTGCCAGCAGTACGCCGTCGAGACCTGGGACCCAGTACTTC

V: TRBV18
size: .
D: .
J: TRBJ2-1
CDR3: CATRAESSYNEQFF
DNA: TGTGCCACCCGAGCGGAGAGCTCCTACAATGAGCAGTTCTTC

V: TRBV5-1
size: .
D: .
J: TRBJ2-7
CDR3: CASSLAPPGSYEQYF
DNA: TGCGCCAGCAGCTTGGCTCCCCCGGGCTCCTACGAGCAGTACTTC

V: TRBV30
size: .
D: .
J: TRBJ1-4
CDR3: CAWSSSETNEKLFF
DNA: TGTGCCTGGAGTTCGTCCGAAACTAATGAAAAACTGTTTTTT

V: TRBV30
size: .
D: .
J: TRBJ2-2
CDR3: CAWVAEGTGELFF
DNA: TGTGCCTGGGTAGCGGAGGGGACCGGGGAGCTGTTTTTT

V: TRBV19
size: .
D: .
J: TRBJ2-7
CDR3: CASSHASDGEQYF
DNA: TGTGCCAGTAGCCACGCCTCCGACGGCGAGCAGTACTTC

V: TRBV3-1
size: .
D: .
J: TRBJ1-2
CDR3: CASSPYRHGGGYTF
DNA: TGTGCCAGCAGCCCGTACAGACACGGGGGCGGCTACACCTTC

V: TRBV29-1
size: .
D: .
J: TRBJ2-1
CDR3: CSAGVSYNEQFF
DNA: TGCAGCGCGGGGGTCTCCTACAATGAGCAGTTCTTC

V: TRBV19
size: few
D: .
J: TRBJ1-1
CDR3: CASSMDRWAEAFF
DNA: TGTGCCAGTAGTATGGACAGATGGGCTGAAGCTTTCTTT

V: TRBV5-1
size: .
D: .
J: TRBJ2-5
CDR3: CASSLATGEKETQYF
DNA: TGCGCCAGCAGCTTGGCCACAGGTGAAAAAGAGACCCAGTACTTC

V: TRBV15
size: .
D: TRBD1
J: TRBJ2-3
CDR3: CATSPRTGADTQYF
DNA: TGTGCCACCAGCCCCCGGACAGGAGCAGATACGCAGTATTTT

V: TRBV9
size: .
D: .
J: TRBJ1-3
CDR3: CASSPRQASGNTIYF
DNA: TGTGCCAGCAGCCCCCGGCAAGCTTCTGGAAACACCATATATTTT

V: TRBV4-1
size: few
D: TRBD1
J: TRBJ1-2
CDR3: CASSQEQGQYGYTF
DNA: TGCGCCAGCAGCCAAGAACAGGGGCAATATGGCTACACCTTC

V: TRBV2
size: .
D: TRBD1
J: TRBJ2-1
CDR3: CASRSRQGSSYNEQFF
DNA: TGTGCCAGCAGGTCCAGACAGGGAAGCTCCTACAATGAGCAGTTCTTC

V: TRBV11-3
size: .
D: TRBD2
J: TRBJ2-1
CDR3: CASSPSAGIPYNEQFF
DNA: TGTGCCAGCAGCCCATCAGCGGGGATCCCCTACAATGAGCAGTTCTTC

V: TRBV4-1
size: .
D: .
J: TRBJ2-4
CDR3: CASSQAGIAKNIQYF
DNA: TGCGCCAGCAGCCAAGCCGGTATAGCCAAAAACATTCAGTACTTC

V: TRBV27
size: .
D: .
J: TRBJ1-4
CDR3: CASSWTVTNEKLFF
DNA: TGTGCCAGCAGCTGGACAGTAACTAATGAAAAACTGTTTTTT

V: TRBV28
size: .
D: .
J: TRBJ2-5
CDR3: CASTLGREETQYF
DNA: TGTGCCAGCACTCTAGGTCGAGAAGAGACCCAGTACTTC

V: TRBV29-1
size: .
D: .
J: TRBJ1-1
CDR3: CSVAHGSNTEAFF
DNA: TGCAGCGTTGCCCACGGTTCGAACACTGAAGCTTTCTTT

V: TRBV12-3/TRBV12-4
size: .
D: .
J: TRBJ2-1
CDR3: CASSIRDSYYNEQFF
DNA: TGTGCCAGCAGTATCCGGGACTCATATTACAATGAGCAGTTCTTC

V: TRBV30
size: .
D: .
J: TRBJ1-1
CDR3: CAWRARGGAYTEAFF
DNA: TGTGCCTGGAGGGCCCGCGGGGGAGCATACACTGAAGCTTTCTTT

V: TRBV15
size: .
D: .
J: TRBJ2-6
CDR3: CATSREGRGGSGANVLTF
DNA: TGTGCCACCAGCAGAGAAGGCAGGGGGGGATCTGGGGCCAACGTCCTGACTTTC

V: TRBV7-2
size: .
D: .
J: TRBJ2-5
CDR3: CASSPYGVWETQYF
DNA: TGTGCCAGCAGCCCTTACGGTGTTTGGGAGACCCAGTACTTC

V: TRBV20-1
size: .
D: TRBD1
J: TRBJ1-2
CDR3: CSAETGGLNYGYTF
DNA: TGCAGTGCAGAGACAGGGGGACTAAACTATGGCTACACCTTC

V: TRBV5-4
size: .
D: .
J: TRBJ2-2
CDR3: CASSLSRELAGELFF
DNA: TGTGCCAGCAGCTTGAGTCGGGAGCTCGCCGGGGAGCTGTTTTTT

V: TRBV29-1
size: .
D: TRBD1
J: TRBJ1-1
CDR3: CSVRSTGVTEAFF
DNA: TGCAGCGTTCGGTCTACAGGGGTCACTGAAGCTTTCTTT

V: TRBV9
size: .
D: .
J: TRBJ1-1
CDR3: CASSTQTNTEAFF
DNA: TGTGCCAGCAGCACCCAGACGAACACTGAAGCTTTCTTT

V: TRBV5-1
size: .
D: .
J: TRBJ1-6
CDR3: CASSLGAGWSSPLHF
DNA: TGCGCCAGCAGCTTGGGAGCAGGGTGGAGTTCACCCCTCCACTTT

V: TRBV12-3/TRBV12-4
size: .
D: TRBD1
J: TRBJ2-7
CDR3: CASSFGTGSYEQYF
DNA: TGTGCCAGCAGTTTCGGGACAGGGTCCTACGAGCAGTACTTC

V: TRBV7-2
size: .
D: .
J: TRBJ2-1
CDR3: CASSSGIEQFF
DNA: TGTGCCAGCAGCTCGGGTATTGAGCAGTTCTTC

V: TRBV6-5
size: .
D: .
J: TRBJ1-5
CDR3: CASAGGGYQPQHF
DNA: TGTGCCAGCGCCGGGGGGGGTTATCAGCCCCAGCATTTT

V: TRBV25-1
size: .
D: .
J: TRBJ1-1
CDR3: CASSVGDDTEAFF
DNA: TGTGCCAGCAGTGTAGGGGACGACACTGAAGCTTTCTTT

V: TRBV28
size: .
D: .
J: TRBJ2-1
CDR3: CASSPGVVGANEQFF
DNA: TGTGCCAGCAGCCCAGGGGTTGTCGGCGCCAATGAGCAGTTCTTC

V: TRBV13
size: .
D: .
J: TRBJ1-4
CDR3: CASSLGSFTNEKLFF
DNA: TGTGCCAGCAGCTTAGGGTCCTTTACTAATGAAAAACTGTTTTTT

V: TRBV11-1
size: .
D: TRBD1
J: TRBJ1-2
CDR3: CASSLRDRLGYTF
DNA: TGTGCCAGCAGCCTCCGGGACAGGCTTGGCTACACCTTC

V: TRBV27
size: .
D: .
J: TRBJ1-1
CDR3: CASSSGFGMNTEAFF
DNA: TGTGCCAGCAGTTCAGGCTTTGGGATGAACACTGAAGCTTTCTTT

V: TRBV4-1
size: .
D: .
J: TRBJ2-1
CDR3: CASSQVDSDYNEQFF
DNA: TGCGCCAGCAGCCAAGTGGACAGTGATTACAATGAGCAGTTCTTC

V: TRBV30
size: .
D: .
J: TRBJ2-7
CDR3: CAWRAEGGWYEQYF
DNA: TGTGCCTGGAGGGCCGAAGGAGGTTGGTACGAGCAGTACTTC

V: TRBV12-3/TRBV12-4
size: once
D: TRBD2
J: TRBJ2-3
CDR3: CAVAGPSTDTQYF
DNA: TGTGCCGTAGCGGGCCCTAGCACAGATACGCAGTATTTT

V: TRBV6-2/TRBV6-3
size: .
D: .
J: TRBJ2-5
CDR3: CASSRAGKTQYF
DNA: TGTGCCAGCAGTCGGGCTGGAAAGACCCAGTACTTC

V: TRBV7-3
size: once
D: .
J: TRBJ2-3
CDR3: CASSSRGGVAQYF
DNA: TGTGCCAGCAGCTCAAGGGGAGGAGTGGCGCAGTATTTT